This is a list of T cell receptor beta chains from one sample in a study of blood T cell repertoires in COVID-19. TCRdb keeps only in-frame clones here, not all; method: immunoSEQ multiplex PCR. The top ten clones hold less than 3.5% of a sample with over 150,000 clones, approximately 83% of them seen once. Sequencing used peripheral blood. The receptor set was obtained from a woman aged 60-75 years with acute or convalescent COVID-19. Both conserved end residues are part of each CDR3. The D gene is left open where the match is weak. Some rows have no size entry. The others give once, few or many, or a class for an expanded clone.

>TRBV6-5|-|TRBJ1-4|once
TGTGCCAGCAGCCGCTCCCCCGGGTTACCTGAAAAACTGTTTTTT
CASSRSPGLPEKLFF
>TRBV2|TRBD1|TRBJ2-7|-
TGTGCCAGCACAGTTACCGATGGGGACAGTGGATCCTACGAGCAGTACTTC
CASTVTDGDSGSYEQYF
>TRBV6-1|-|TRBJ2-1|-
TGTGCCAGCAGTGACGCGGCGGGGGCGATCAATGAGCAGTTCTTC
CASSDAAGAINEQFF
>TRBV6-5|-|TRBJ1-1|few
TGTGCCAGCAGTTTGGGGGGGAACTTGAACACTGAAGCTTTCTTT
CASSLGGNLNTEAFF
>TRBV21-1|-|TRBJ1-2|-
TGTGCCAGCAGCAAAAACGGCAGGGGGAGGAAGGGCTACACCTTC
CASSKNGRGRKGYTF
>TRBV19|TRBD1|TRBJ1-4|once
TGTGCCAGTAGTATAGATTACAGGGGGCCTGAGACTAATGAAAAACTGTTTTTT
CASSIDYRGPETNEKLFF
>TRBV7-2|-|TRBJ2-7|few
TGTGCCAGCAGCTTAGGGGCAGTCCACTCCTACGAGCAGTACTTC
CASSLGAVHSYEQYF
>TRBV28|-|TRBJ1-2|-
TGTGCCAGCAAACCCAGGGGAGAACTCTATGGCTACACCTTC
CASKPRGELYGYTF
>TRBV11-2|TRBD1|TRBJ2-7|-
TGTGCCACGGGACAGGGGGTCCCCCCCTACGAGCAGTACTTC
CATGQGVPPYEQYF
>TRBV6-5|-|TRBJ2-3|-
TGTGCCAGCAGTTACTCTTGGGCTGATAGCACAGATACGCAGTATTTT
CASSYSWADSTDTQYF
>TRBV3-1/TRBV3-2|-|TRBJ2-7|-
TGTGCCAGCAGCCTTGATAGCTCCTACGAGCAGTACTTC
CASSLDSSYEQYF
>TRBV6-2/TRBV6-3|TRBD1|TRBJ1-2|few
TGTGCCAGCAGTTATGAAGCAGGGGGCCGCTATGGCTACACCTTC
CASSYEAGGRYGYTF
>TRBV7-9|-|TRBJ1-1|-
TGTGCCAGCAGCACCGTGACGGGAGGAGGGACTGAAGCTTTCTTT
CASSTVTGGGTEAFF
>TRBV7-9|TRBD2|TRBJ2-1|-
TGTGCCAGCAGAGCCGGGACTAGCTCCTACAATGAGCAGTTCTTC
CASRAGTSSYNEQFF
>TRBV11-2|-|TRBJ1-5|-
TGTGCCAGCAGCCCAGGGGCGGGGGCAGGCAATCAGCCCCAGCATTTT
CASSPGAGAGNQPQHF
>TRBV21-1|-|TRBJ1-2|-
TGTGCCAGCAGCAAATCGACGGGAAGCCAAGTTAACTATGGCTACACCTTC
CASSKSTGSQVNYGYTF
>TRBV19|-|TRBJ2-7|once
TGTGCCAGTAGTGTGACTATCACCTACGAGCAGTACTTC
CASSVTITYEQYF
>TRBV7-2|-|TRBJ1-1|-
TGTGCCAGCAGCTTATTTCGTGGGGGGGGGCTTGGCGGCACTGAAGCTTTCTTT
CASSLFRGGGLGGTEAFF
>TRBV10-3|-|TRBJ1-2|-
TGTGCCATCGGGTCTGACGGGTCTAACTATGGCTACACCTTC
CAIGSDGSNYGYTF
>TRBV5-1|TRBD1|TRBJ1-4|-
TGCGCCAGCAGCTTGGCCAGGGGGCTTGCAACTAATGAAAAACTGTTTTTT
CASSLARGLATNEKLFF
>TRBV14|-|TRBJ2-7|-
TGTGCCAGCAGCCCCTCTTCGCGGCAGGGCCATTACGAGCAGTACTTC
CASSPSSRQGHYEQYF
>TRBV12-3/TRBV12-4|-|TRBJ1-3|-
TGTGCCAGCGCCGGGGGCTCTGGAAACACCATATATTTT
CASAGGSGNTIYF
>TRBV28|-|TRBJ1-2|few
TGTGCCAGCAGTTTATATCCAGATGGCTACACCTTC
CASSLYPDGYTF
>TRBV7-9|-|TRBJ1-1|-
TGTGCCAGCAGCTTCTCCGGGACACCGAACACTGAAGCTTTCTTT
CASSFSGTPNTEAFF
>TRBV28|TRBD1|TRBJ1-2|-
TGTGCCAGCAGCCTGGACAGGGACATTGGCTACACCTTC
CASSLDRDIGYTF
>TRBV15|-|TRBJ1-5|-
TGTGCCACCAGCAGAAATACAGGAGCTCCCGCAAATCAGCCCCAGCATTTT
CATSRNTGAPANQPQHF
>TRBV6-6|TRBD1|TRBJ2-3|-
TGTGCCAGCAGGGCGAGGGACAGGTTCACAGATACGCAGTATTTT
CASRARDRFTDTQYF
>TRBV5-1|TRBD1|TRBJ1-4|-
TGCGCCAGCAGCTTGGAGGGACAGAGAAATGAAAAACTGTTTTTT
CASSLEGQRNEKLFF
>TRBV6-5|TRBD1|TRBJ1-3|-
TGTGCCAGCAGAAAAGGACAGGGGGTAGGAAACACCATATATTTT
CASRKGQGVGNTIYF
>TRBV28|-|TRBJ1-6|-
TGTGCCAGCCTACGAGGGGGTAACGATAATTCACCCCTCCACTTT
CASLRGGNDNSPLHF
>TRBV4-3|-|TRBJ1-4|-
TGCGCCAGCAGCCAGAGGGACATAGATGAAAAACTGTTTTTT
CASSQRDIDEKLFF
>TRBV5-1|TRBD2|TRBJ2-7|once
TGCGCCAGCAGCGGACTAGCGGGATACGAGCAGTACTTC
CASSGLAGYEQYF
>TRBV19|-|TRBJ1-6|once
TGTGCCAGTAGTACCTACTCCTATAATTCACCCCTCCACTTT
CASSTYSYNSPLHF
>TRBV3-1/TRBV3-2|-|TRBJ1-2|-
TGTGCCAGCAGCCAACAGAGGGTCTATGGCTACACCTTC
CASSQQRVYGYTF
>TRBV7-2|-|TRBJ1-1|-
TGTGCCAGCAGCTTAGGGCAGGGCCTGGAGGCTTTCTTT
CASSLGQGLEAFF
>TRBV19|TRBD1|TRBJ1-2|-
TGTGCCAGTAGTATAGCTGCCGGGACAGGGGTCGGCTACACCTTC
CASSIAAGTGVGYTF
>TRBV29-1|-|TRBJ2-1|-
TGCAGCGTCCAGAACTACAATGAGCAGTTCTTC
CSVQNYNEQFF
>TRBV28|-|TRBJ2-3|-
TGTGCCAGCAGTCCGGGACTTCCATCCCCAGATACGCAGTATTTT
CASSPGLPSPDTQYF
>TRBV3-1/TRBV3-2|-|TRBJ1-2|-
TGTGCCAGCAGCCCATTAGGGGTTGGCTATGGCTACACCTTC
CASSPLGVGYGYTF
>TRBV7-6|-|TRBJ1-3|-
TGTGCCAGCAGCTTAGACGGAGACTCTGGAAACACCATATATTTT
CASSLDGDSGNTIYF
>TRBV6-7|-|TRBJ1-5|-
TGTGCCAGCAGTTTGGGCTTCCTAAGACCGAGTGGCAATCAGCCCCAGCATTTT
CASSLGFLRPSGNQPQHF
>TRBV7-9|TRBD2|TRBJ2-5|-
TGTGCCAGCAGCTACCCGGGACTAGCGGGCCGGGGAGAGACCCAGTACTTC
CASSYPGLAGRGETQYF
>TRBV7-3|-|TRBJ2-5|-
TGTGCCAGCAGCCGGACTTACCAAGAGACCCAGTACTTC
CASSRTYQETQYF
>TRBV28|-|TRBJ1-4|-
TGTGCCAGTACTATGGGGCTCACTAATGAAAAACTGTTTTTT
CASTMGLTNEKLFF
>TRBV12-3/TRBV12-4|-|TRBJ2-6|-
TGTGCCAGCAGTCAACTGCCCGTCCTGACTTTC
CASSQLPVLTF
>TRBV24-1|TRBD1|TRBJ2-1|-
TGTGCCACCAGTGAACCGGGACAGGGGTTGTTCTTC
CATSEPGQGLFF
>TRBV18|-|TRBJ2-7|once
TGTGCCAGCTCACCCTCGACTATCTACGAGCAGTACTTC
CASSPSTIYEQYF
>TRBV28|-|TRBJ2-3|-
TGTGCCAGCAGTCTTTTCACAGATACGCAGTATTTT
CASSLFTDTQYF
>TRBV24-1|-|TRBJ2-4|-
TGTGCCACCAGTCCCCCGGGGACAACAAACATTCAGTACTTC
CATSPPGTTNIQYF